This record concerns one T cell receptor (beta chain) sequence. The sample belongs to a study of CD8 T cells in Susac syndrome. After extraction with the RNeasy kit, roughly 0.45 to 1 ug of the RNA was reverse transcribed using random hexamers. In TCRdb, the immunoSEQ multiplex PCR reads were re-called with MiXCR into one record per CDR3 protein. The table lists some 190,000 distinct CDR3 sequences, 94% of them singletons. The ends lost 4 bases at V and 10 bases at J; junction bases unmatched: 15. The CDR3 sequence is 17 residues long. The V gene's germline CDR1 is SGHRS and CDR2 YFSETQ. The sequenced sample consisted of CD4+ T cells from PBMCs. The chain recombines TRBV5-1 with TRBJ2-1; the match to TRBD2 covers 12 bases. The sequence derives from a human donor with Susac syndrome. The CDR3 DNA reads TGCGCCAGCAGCCCAACACTCTCCACTAGCGGGGGGTTCGAGCAGTTCTTC. Translating it yields CASSPTLSTSGGFEQFF.